The present T cell receptor (beta chain) was sequenced within a study of CD8 T cells in ankylosing spondylitis. TCR beta libraries were made by quantitative 5'-RACE with molecular barcodes. Each CDR3 protein is one row after TCRdb ran MiXCR on the 5' RACE reads. The sample has approximately 220,000 distinct CDR3 sequences, 15% to 20% seen once. Whole-study results and caveats: CD8+ disease-linked clones were present at relatively low frequencies in blood. Some motif variants had been reported before (in reactive arthritis synovial fluid and blood). Eight highly homologous variants formed a TCR beta motif that appeared characteristic of ankylosing spondylitis blood.

Remarks on this clonotype: The antigen remains undetermined.

The CDR3 is 13 amino acids. CDR1 and CDR2 (germline): MDHEN, SYDVKM. The V and J ends lost 9 bases and 1 base respectively, with 12 bases between them. V usage is TRBV28 and J usage is TRBJ1-2; D call uncertain. This receptor was taken from a male donor with ankylosing spondylitis. Sequenced input: blood, either unsorted or a sorted T cell fraction (not recorded which). The DNA for the CDR3 is TGTGCCAGTTCCGTCAAAAATAACTATGGCTACACCTTC. Translation gives CASSVKNNYGYTF.